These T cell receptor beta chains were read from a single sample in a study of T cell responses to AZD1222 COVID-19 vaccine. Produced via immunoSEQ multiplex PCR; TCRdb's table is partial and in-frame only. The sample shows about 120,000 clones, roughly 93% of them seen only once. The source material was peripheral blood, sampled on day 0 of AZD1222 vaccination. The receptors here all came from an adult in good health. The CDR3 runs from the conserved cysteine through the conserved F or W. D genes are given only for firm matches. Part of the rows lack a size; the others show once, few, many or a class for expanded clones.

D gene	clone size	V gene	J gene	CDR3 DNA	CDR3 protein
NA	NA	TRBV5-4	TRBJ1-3	TGTGCCAGCAGCTCCAATCCAGGGCAGGCTGGAAACACCATATATTTT	CASSSNPGQAGNTIYF
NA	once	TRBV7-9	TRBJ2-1	TGTGCCAGCAGCTTAGCGTCGGGGGGCCAGACTGAGCAGTTCTTC	CASSLASGGQTEQFF
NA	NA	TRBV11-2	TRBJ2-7	TGTGCCAGCAGCTTGACCCGGGACTCAGCCTACGAGCAGTACTTC	CASSLTRDSAYEQYF
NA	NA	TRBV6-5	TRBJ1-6	TGTGCCAGCACCGGGGGGTCTTCAGGAGGTTCACCCCTCCACTTT	CASTGGSSGGSPLHF
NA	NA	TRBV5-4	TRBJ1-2	TGTGCCAGCAGCTTGGGGGCGAACTATGGCTACACCTTC	CASSLGANYGYTF
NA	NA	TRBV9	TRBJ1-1	TGTGCCAGCAGCGTAGATGGAGCGAACACTGAAGCTTTCTTT	CASSVDGANTEAFF
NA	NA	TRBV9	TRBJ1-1	TGTGCCAGCAGCAAACAGGGTTTGGGCGCTTTCTTT	CASSKQGLGAFF
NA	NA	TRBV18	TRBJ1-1	TGTGCCAGCTCCCTGCCGGGGGCTGAAGCTTTCTTT	CASSLPGAEAFF
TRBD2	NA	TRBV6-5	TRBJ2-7	TGTGCCAGCAGGAGGCCAGCGGGAGGGTCCCACGAGCAGTACTTC	CASRRPAGGSHEQYF
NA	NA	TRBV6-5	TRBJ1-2	TGTGCCAGCAGTTACTCGACCTCCACCCGGCGCTACACCTTC	CASSYSTSTRRYTF
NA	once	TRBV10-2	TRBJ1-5	TGCGCCAGCAGTGAGCACATAAAAGGGGGGGCCCAGCATTTT	CASSEHIKGGAQHF
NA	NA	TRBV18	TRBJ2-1	TGTGCCAGCTCACCGCCCGGCCAGGGTCTTTCATACAATGAGCAGTTCTTC	CASSPPGQGLSYNEQFF
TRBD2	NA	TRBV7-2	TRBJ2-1	TGTGCCAGCAGCTTAGCGGGGACTAGGGGAAATGAGCAGTTCTTC	CASSLAGTRGNEQFF
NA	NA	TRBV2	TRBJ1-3	TGTGCCAGCAGTGATTCGGGGCCCGGAAACACCATATATTTT	CASSDSGPGNTIYF
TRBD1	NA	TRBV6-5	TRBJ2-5	TGTGCCACAGGACAGGGGATCGAGACCCAGTACTTC	CATGQGIETQYF
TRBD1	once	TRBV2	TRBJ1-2	TGTGCCAGCAGTGAAACCAGGGGGTTTGGCTACACCTTC	CASSETRGFGYTF
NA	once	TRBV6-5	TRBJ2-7	TGTGCCACCGGCGGTACCTACGAGCAGTACTTC	CATGGTYEQYF
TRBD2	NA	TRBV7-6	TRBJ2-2	TGTGCCAGCAACAAAGGGGAAGCGGGGACCGGGGAGCTGTTTTTT	CASNKGEAGTGELFF
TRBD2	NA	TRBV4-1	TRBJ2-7	TGCGCCAGCAGCCAAGATTCGGGGCTAGCGGGAGCTTCCTGGTACGAGCAGTACTTC	CASSQDSGLAGASWYEQYF
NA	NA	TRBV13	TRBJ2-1	TGTGCCAGCAGCCCGGGTCTCAATGAGCAGTTCTTC	CASSPGLNEQFF
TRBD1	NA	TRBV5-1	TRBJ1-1	TGCGCCAGCGTCCTAGGAGGAACAGGGGGGAACACTGAAGCTTTCTTT	CASVLGGTGGNTEAFF
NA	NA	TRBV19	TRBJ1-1	TGTGCCAGTAGATCCAAAGAGGTGAACACTGAAGCTTTCTTT	CASRSKEVNTEAFF